The 6 T cell receptor beta chains below all came from one sample that was sequenced in a study of blood T cell repertoires in COVID-19. This table comes from immunoSEQ multiplex PCR, and its TCRdb copy is limited to in-frame clones, with some not included. The sample lists more than 400,000 clones, about 90% occurring once. Sample: PBMCs or T cells enriched from blood (not recorded which). These receptors all come from a woman younger than 30 who had recovered from COVID-19.

The chain has TRBV12-5 and TRBJ2-5; 12 bases agree with TRBD2. The CDR3 covers 17 residues. Per germline, CDR1 LGHNT and CDR2 FRNRAP. Trimming removed 3 bases from V and 1 base from J; junction bases left unmatched: 6. The CDR3 loop is CASGFYRTSGAQETQYF. The CDR3 DNA follows: TGTGCTAGTGGTTTTTACCGGACTAGCGGGGCCCAAGAGACCCAGTACTTC. Looking up the rest from reference TRBV12-5 and TRBJ2-5 gives the full variable domain: DARVTQTPRHKVTEMGQEVTMRCQPILGHNTVFWYRQTMMQGLELLAYFRNRAPLDDSGMPKDRFSAEMPDATLATLKIQPSEPRDSAVYFCASGFYRTSGAQETQYFGPGTRLLVL.

The chain combines TRBV5-1 with TRBJ2-2; 8 nucleotides agree with TRBD2. CDR3 length: 14 amino acids. Germline-derived CDR1 and CDR2 are SGHRS and YFSETQ. Trimming removed 6 bases from V and 4 bases from J; junction bases left unmatched: 5. The CDR3 DNA reads as TGCGCCAGCACCCTGACTAGCGTCACCGGGGAGCTGTTTTTT. Translating it yields CASTLTSVTGELFF.

The V gene is TRBV4-1, the J gene TRBJ2-5; tentative D call: TRBD1 (5 bases). Germline-derived CDR1 and CDR2 are MGHRA and YSYEKL. Trimming took off 2 bases at V and 5 bases at J, with 12 bases between the two ends. The CDR3 is made up of 14 amino acids. The CDR3 coding sequence is TGCGCCAGCAGCCAACCTACAGCAGGGGAGACCCAGTACTTC. Amino acid sequence: CASSQPTAGETQYF.

The chain links TRBV29-1 to TRBJ1-1; 9 bases agree with TRBD1. CDR3 length equals 13 residues. CDR1 and CDR2 (germline): SQVTM, ANQGSEA. V gave up 5 bases and J gave up 5 bases; unmatched junction bases: 6. The DNA for the CDR3 is TGCAGCGTTCTACAGGGGGCGAGGACTGAAGCTTTCTTT. It is translated as CSVLQGARTEAFF.

J is TRBJ2-3 and V is TRBV5-5; a possible D gene is TRBD2 (7 bases). The CDR3 loop spans 15 amino acids. The germline CDR1 and CDR2 sequences are SGHKS and YYEKEE (reference sequence). Trimming stripped 3 bases from V and 2 bases from J, with 13 bases between. CDR3: CASSSGGGPTDTQYF. The CDR3 coding sequence is TGTGCCAGCAGCTCCGGCGGGGGCCCCACAGATACGCAGTATTTT. The full variable domain, its missing parts supplied by reference TRBV5-5 and TRBJ2-3, is DAGVTQSPTHLIKTRGQQVTLRCSPISGHKSVSWYQQVLGQGPQFIFQYYEKEERGRGNFPDRFSARQFPNYSSELNVNALLLGDSALYLCASSSGGGPTDTQYFGPGTRLTVL.

The J gene is TRBJ1-2, the V gene TRBV5-1; D gene unclear. V lost 2 bases to trimming and J lost 4 bases, with 9 bases between them. CDR3 size: 13 residues. Per the germline V gene, CDR1 is SGHRS and CDR2 is YFSETQ. This CDR3 reads CASSLGPGYGYTF. In nucleotides, the CDR3 is TGCGCCAGCAGCTTAGGCCCAGGCTATGGCTACACCTTC.